The 19 T cell receptor beta chains reported below all come from one sample, sequenced in a study of T cell repertoires in cytomegalovirus infection. TCRdb re-analysed the reads in MiXCR, keeping a single row per CDR3 protein. The sample includes about 220,000 distinct CDR3 sequences, about 39% of them seen just once. Their target antigens are unknown. Sequences were derived from CD8+ T cells from cultured PBMCs, sampled from culture after CMV antigen stimulation. Source of these receptors: a human donor in good health (CMV status not recorded). Some clones in this sample may be carry-over from other donors' samples.

The chain links TRBV27 to TRBJ2-1, with TRBD2 identical over 10 bases. Trimming took 0 bases from V and 15 from J; bases not matched to a gene: 5. The germline CDR1 and CDR2 sequences are MNHEY and SMNVEV (reference sequence). The CDR3 has 13 residues. This CDR3 reads CASSLSVAGGRFF. CDR3 sequence (DNA): TGTGCCAGCAGTTTATCAGTAGCGGGAGGACGGTTCTTC.

This clonotype was observed a handful of times. The chain's CDR3 is CASSSGTSVLRSSYEQYF. CDR3 coding DNA: TGTGCCAGCAGTTCCGGGACTAGCGTTCTGAGGTCTTCCTACGAGCAGTACTTC. The rearrangement joins TRBV27 to TRBJ2-7; 10 nucleotides agree with TRBD2. The CDR3 extends over 18 amino acids. After removal of 4 bases from V and 1 base from J, the junction contained 13 bases not matched to a gene. CDR1 and CDR2 from the germline V gene are MNHEY and SMNVEV (reference sequence).

This clonotype was recorded a few times. The chain uses TRBV10-3 and TRBJ1-5; no reliable D call. V lost 6 bases to trimming and J lost 0 bases, with 12 bases between them. CDR3 length: 15 residues. Per the germline V gene, CDR1 is ENHRY and CDR2 is SYGVKD. The DNA for the CDR3 is TGTGCCATCAGAGGCGGAGATTATAGCAATCAGCCCCAGCATTTT. This codes for CAIRGGDYSNQPQHF.

The chain joins TRBV7-4 to TRBJ2-7; tentative D call: TRBD1 (5 bases). V lost 5 bases, J lost 4 bases, and 9 bases lay in between. From germline, CDR1 is SGHVT and CDR2 SQSDAQ. The CDR3 totals 12 residues. Here the CDR3 reads CASSRQCYEQYF. CDR3 sequence (DNA): TGTGCCAGCAGCCGACAGTGTTACGAGCAGTACTTC.

This clonotype was seen more than once but under ten times. The V and J genes are TRBV30 and TRBJ2-1; no clear D gene. Germline CDR1 reads GTSNPN; CDR2 reads SVGIG (reference sequence). Trimming took off 4 bases at V and 4 bases at J, with 11 bases between the two ends. This CDR3 has 13 amino acids. The CDR3 sequence is CAWMADTYNEQFF. CDR3 DNA: TGTGCCTGGATGGCGGATACTTACAATGAGCAGTTCTTC.

The genes are TRBV29-1 and TRBJ2-1; TRBD2 matches at 8 bases. CDR3 length: 14 residues. V lost 4 bases to trimming and J lost 0 bases; unmatched junction nucleotides: 2. The V gene's germline CDR1 is SQVTM and CDR2 ANQGSEA. The CDR3 DNA reads TGCAGCGTTGGAAGCGGGAGCTCCTACAATGAGCAGTTCTTC. Protein: CSVGSGSSYNEQFF.

This clonotype was counted many times. The J gene is TRBJ2-7, the V gene TRBV7-8, with unresolved D. Germline V gene data show CDR1 as SGHVS and CDR2 as FQNEAQ. This CDR3 has 12 amino acids. V lost 4 bases and J lost 5, with 9 bases in between. Written as DNA, the CDR3 is TGTGCCAGCAGCTCCAGTGGAGACGAGCAGTACTTC. Protein: CASSSSGDEQYF.

This clonotype has more than one count but fewer than ten. The chain has TRBV30 and TRBJ2-1; 14 bases line up with TRBD2. CDR3 size: 14 residues. V shed 3 bases, J shed 9 bases, and the junction held 4 bases outside the gene matches. Germline CDR1 GTSNPN, CDR2 SVGIG (reference sequence). CDR3 residues: CAWRGLAGGSEQFF. In nucleotides, the CDR3 is TGTGCCTGGAGAGGACTAGCGGGAGGAAGTGAGCAGTTCTTC.

Ten or more counts support this clonotype. The chain is built from TRBV7-6 and TRBJ1-5, with D perhaps TRBD1 (6 bases). Trimming left V 2 bases short and J 4 bases short, with 15 bases between. This CDR3 is built from 16 residues. Germline CDR1 is SGHVS and CDR2 is FNYEAQ. CDR3 sequence (DNA): TGTGCCAGCAGCTTAAGGTGGGGGCTCGGGAATCAGCCCCAGCATTTT. As protein: CASSLRWGLGNQPQHF.

In this sample, this clonotype turned up once. V and J are TRBV10-2 and TRBJ2-2; possible D gene TRBD1, 6 bases. Trimming left V 4 bases short and J 4 bases short, with 10 bases between. CDR3 length: 14 amino acids. Germline values: CDR1 WSHSY, CDR2 SAAADI. CDR3 nucleotides: TGCGCCAGCAGTGTACAGGGTGTCACCGGGGAGCTGTTTTTT. As protein: CASSVQGVTGELFF.

The rearrangement joins TRBV28 to TRBJ1-3; TRBD1 might be the D (5 bases). Germline assignment: CDR1 MDHEN and CDR2 SYDVKM. The CDR3 is made up of 15 amino acids. The ends were cut back, 6 bases at V and 0 bases at J, with 12 bases in the middle. The CDR3 DNA reads TGTGCCAGCAGCATCGGGGGGAGCTCTGGAAACACCATATATTTT. Protein: CASSIGGSSGNTIYF.

This chain connects TRBV11-2 to TRBJ2-2; D remains ambiguous. Germline assignment: CDR1 SGHAT and CDR2 FQNNGV. The CDR3 covers 15 residues. The V end was cut by 1 base, the J end by 2 bases, with 8 bases between. CDR3 protein: CASSLAPYNTGELFF. The CDR3 bases are TGTGCCAGCAGCTTAGCCCCCTACAACACCGGGGAGCTGTTTTTT.

V gene TRBV15 combines with J gene TRBJ2-3; possible D gene TRBD2, 6 bases. V was cut by 2 bases and J by 0 bases, with 15 bases left in between. The germline V gene encodes CDR1 LNHNV and CDR2 YYDKDF (reference sequence). The CDR3 has 17 amino acids. CDR3 amino acids: CATSRFPRDSSTDTQYF. CDR3 nucleotide sequence: TGTGCCACCAGCAGATTTCCCAGGGACTCCAGCACAGATACGCAGTATTTT.

This rearrangement joins TRBV7-9 to TRBJ1-2; TRBD1 agrees at 8 bases. Germline trimming cut 8 bases from V and 8 bases from J; bases unmatched to any gene: 16. The CDR3 runs to 15 residues. Germline-derived CDR1 and CDR2 are SEHNR and FQNEAQ (reference sequence). The CDR3 nucleotides are TGTGCCAGCTCCCCTCCGGGACAGGAGGCTAGGGGCTACACCTTC. Translated, it gives CASSPPGQEARGYTF.

The chain uses TRBV19 and TRBJ1-1, with D tentatively TRBD1 (5 bases). Germline CDR1 and CDR2: LNHDA and SQIVND (reference sequence). V was clipped by 9 bases and J by 8 bases, with 16 bases between them. The CDR3 runs 12 residues. This CDR3 reads CASPEEGLEAFF. The CDR3 DNA sequence: TGTGCCAGCCCTGAGGAGGGACTCGAAGCTTTCTTT.

Many counts were recorded for this clonotype. The chain links TRBV7-8 to TRBJ2-7; a possible D gene is TRBD1 (5 bases). Germline CDR1 reads SGHVS; CDR2 reads FQNEAQ. Trimming took 6 bases from V and 4 from J, leaving 16 bases between them. This CDR3 is built from 14 residues. The CDR3 loop reads CASSLSQVPYEQYF. In DNA, the CDR3 is TGTGCCAGCAGTCTATCACAGGTTCCGTACGAGCAGTACTTC.

This chain uses TRBV7-8 with TRBJ1-4; D is ambiguous. V lost 5 bases to trimming and J lost 4 bases, with 14 bases between them. This CDR3 has 15 residues. CDR1 SGHVS and CDR2 FQNEAQ come from the germline V gene. CDR3 amino acids: CASSARIANNEKLFF. CDR3 sequence (DNA): TGTGCCAGCAGCGCGCGAATTGCAAATAATGAAAAACTGTTTTTT.

The rearrangement uses TRBV30 and TRBJ2-3; D may be TRBD1 (5 bases). V dropped 5 bases and J dropped 2 bases, with 14 bases sitting between them. The CDR3 consists of 14 residues. Germline-derived CDR1 and CDR2 are GTSNPN and SVGIG (reference sequence). The CDR3 DNA is TGTGCCTGGGATGGCTCAGGGATCACAGATACGCAGTATTTT. Protein sequence: CAWDGSGITDTQYF.

The chain has TRBV10-3 and TRBJ1-2; the D is unclear. CDR3 size: 12 residues. Germline V gives CDR1 ENHRY, CDR2 SYGVKD. V gave up 9 bases and J gave up 6 bases, with 14 bases separating them. CDR3 protein: CAMYSGFDGYTF. Written as DNA, the CDR3 is TGTGCCATGTATTCGGGGTTCGATGGCTACACCTTC.